Following are 7 T cell receptor beta chains from one sample sequenced in a study of blood T cell repertoires in COVID-19. The assay was immunoSEQ multiplex PCR, and TCRdb's table has in-frame clones only and misses some. There are a few hundred thousand clones in the sample; around 88% occur only once, and approximately 2% lies in the top ten. Sequencing used peripheral blood. The receptors here all came from a man between 25 and 39 years old with active or convalescent COVID-19.

V is TRBV7-8 and J is TRBJ2-1; D may be TRBD2 (6 bases). This CDR3 spans 20 amino acids. The V end was cut by 5 bases, the J end by 0 bases, with 26 bases between. Germline CDR1 SGHVS, CDR2 FQNEAQ. In DNA form, the CDR3 reads TGTGCCAGCAGCCACCTCCTAGCGAGTAAAGATCTGAGCTCCTACAATGAGCAGTTCTTC. Its protein is CASSHLLASKDLSSYNEQFF.

The chain couples TRBV13 to TRBJ2-6, with D possibly TRBD1 on 6 matching bases. Trimming removed 5 bases at V and 2 bases at J, with 10 bases between. This CDR3 contains 15 residues. Germline V gene sequence: CDR1 PRHDT, CDR2 FYEKMQ (reference sequence). In DNA form, the CDR3 reads TGTGCCAGCAGCCCACGACAGGCTGGGGCCAACGTCCTGACTTTC. Residues: CASSPRQAGANVLTF.

The chain couples TRBV2 to TRBJ2-1; 10 nucleotides line up with TRBD2. There are 16 residues in the CDR3. V lost 6 bases to trimming and J lost 3 bases; unmatched junction nucleotides: 8. The germline CDR1 and CDR2 sequences are SNHLY and FYNNEI. The CDR3 bases are TGTGCCAGCAGCCCTGACCTAGCGGGGGACTACAATGAGCAGTTCTTC. This translates into CASSPDLAGDYNEQFF.

CDR3 sequence (DNA): TGTGCCAGCAGCCTACAGGGGAGCAATCAGCCCCAGCATTTT. Its translation is CASSLQGSNQPQHF. This chain connects TRBV3-1 (or the pseudogene TRBV3-2) to TRBJ1-5, with 7 bases identical to TRBD1. This CDR3 contains 14 residues. Germline V gene data show CDR1 as LGHDT and CDR2 as YNNKEL (reference sequence). Trimming at V came to 4 bases and at J to 1 base, leaving 1 base not matched to a gene.

V and J are TRBV5-6 and TRBJ2-7; the match to TRBD1 covers 7 bases. The CDR3 spans 13 residues. Germline V gene data show CDR1 as SGHDT and CDR2 as YYEEEE. The V segment lost 3 bases and the J segment 2 bases; nucleotides outside the gene matches: 2. CDR3 sequence: CASSWDSPYEQYF. CDR3 nucleotide sequence: TGTGCCAGCAGCTGGGACAGCCCCTACGAGCAGTACTTC. Full variable domain (outside the CDR3, taken from reference TRBV5-6 and TRBJ2-7): DAGVTQSPTHLIKTRGQQVTLRCSPKSGHDTVSWYQQALGQGPQFIFQYYEEEERQRGNFPDRFSGHQFPNYSSELNVNALLLGDSALYLCASSWDSPYEQYFGPGTRLTVT.

The chain carries TRBV18 and TRBJ1-5, with 7 bases identical to TRBD1. Per the germline V gene, CDR1 is KGHSH and CDR2 is LQKENI. This CDR3 is built from 13 residues. J was trimmed by 7 bases and V by 8 bases; bases with no gene match: 8. The CDR3 is CASTRDRVQPQHF. The CDR3 nucleotides read TGTGCCAGCACCCGAGACAGGGTCCAGCCCCAGCATTTT.

The gene calls are TRBV27 and TRBJ1-5; unclear D gene. Per germline, CDR1 MNHEY and CDR2 SMNVEV (reference sequence). The CDR3 runs to 14 residues. Deletions cut 3 bases from V and 4 bases from J, with 10 bases between. The CDR3 is CASSLRTGNQPQHF. DNA for the CDR3: TGTGCCAGCAGTTTGAGGACGGGAAATCAGCCCCAGCATTTT.